The 32 T cell receptor beta chains reported below all come from one sample, sequenced in a study of T-cell reconstitution after alpha-beta-depleted transplantation in children. Preparation of the TCRbeta library used unique molecular identifiers. TCRdb redid the calling of the PCR reads with MiXCR, one entry per CDR3 protein. The sample has 98,000 or so distinct CDR3 sequences, around 22% seen once. The sample in question was PBMCs, obtained before TCRalphabeta/CD19-depleted stem cell transplant. All receptors derive from a boy younger than 10 with acute lymphoblastic leukemia, due to receive a stem cell transplant.

Remarks on this clonotype: One end of the junction is discordant with germline, which a read error may explain. V is TRBV5-1 and J is TRBJ2-5; D ambiguous. Per germline, CDR1 SGHRS and CDR2 YFSETQ. The CDR3 is 14 amino acids. In nucleotides, the CDR3 is TGCGCCAGCAGCTTGGGGCCCACCCAAGAGACCCCGTACTTC. Amino acids: CASSLGPTQETPYF.

The sample holds one count of this clonotype. J is TRBJ2-2 and V is TRBV4-3; the D gene is possibly TRBD1 (5 bases). V lost 1 base and J lost 6, with 15 bases in between. Germline CDR1 LGHNA, CDR2 YSLEER. There are 16 residues in the CDR3. Written as DNA, the CDR3 is TGCGCCAGCAGCCAAGGGGTCAGGGTTGATGCCGGGGAGCTGTTTTTT. Translation: CASSQGVRVDAGELFF.

The rearrangement links TRBV27 to TRBJ2-2, with TRBD1 as a possible D gene (5 bases). With 6 bases removed from V and 4 bases from J, the gap between germline ends came to 9 bases. The CDR3 consists of 13 residues. Per the germline V gene, CDR1 is MNHEY and CDR2 is SMNVEV (reference sequence). CDR3 residues: CASSQTGTGELFF. Here the CDR3 DNA reads TGTGCCAGCAGCCAAACAGGCACCGGGGAGCTGTTTTTT.

The chain couples TRBV6-1 to TRBJ2-1, with 7 bases matching TRBD2. This CDR3 comprises 14 residues. CDR1 is MNHNS, CDR2 SASEGT, per germline. Trimming removed 6 bases from V and 0 bases from J; junction bases left unmatched: 2. The CDR3 sequence is CASSSGISYNEQFF. Here the CDR3 DNA reads TGTGCCAGCAGCAGCGGGATCTCCTACAATGAGCAGTTCTTC.

Written as DNA, the CDR3 is TGTGCCAGTTGGGGGAGAAACTACGAGCAGTACTTC. This encodes CASWGRNYEQYF. V usage is TRBV2 and J usage is TRBJ2-7; D may be TRBD1 or TRBD2 (5 bases each). V lost 9 bases and J lost 3, with 12 bases in between. CDR1 is SNHLY, CDR2 FYNNEI, per germline. This CDR3 is built from 12 residues.

The J gene is TRBJ1-4, the V gene TRBV10-1; D is unclear. The CDR3 loop spans 15 amino acids. Germline assignment: CDR1 WNHNN and CDR2 SYGVQD (reference sequence). V was pared by 7 bases and J by 0 bases, with 12 bases between. The CDR3 bases are TGCGCCAGCAAGGTGGACGTATCAACTAATGAAAAACTGTTTTTT. Encoded protein: CASKVDVSTNEKLFF.

This clonotype was detected a few times. The V gene is TRBV12-3 or TRBV12-4, the J gene TRBJ2-1; D unresolved. The V end was cut by 4 bases, the J end by 7 bases, with 17 bases between. This CDR3 is built from 15 residues. The CDR3 region has the DNA TGTGCCAGCAGTTCCCTTGGCGGAGCTAGGAATGAGCAGTTCTTC. It encodes CASSSLGGARNEQFF.

The genes are TRBV21-1 and TRBJ2-2; the D call of TRBD2 is as the table states it, not checked on the DNA. TRBV21-1 is a pseudogene. The CDR3 length is 14 residues. The CDR3 protein is CASSKRGDTGELFF. In DNA form, the CDR3 reads TGTGCCAGCAGCAAACGGGGAGACACCGGGGAGCTGTTTTTT.

The sample holds a few counts of this clonotype. The V gene is TRBV5-1, the J gene TRBJ2-6, with 9 bases aligning to TRBD1. Germline V gives CDR1 SGHRS, CDR2 YFSETQ. There are 19 residues in the CDR3. Trimming at V came to 2 bases and at J to 2 bases, leaving 11 bases not matched to a gene. CDR3 loop: CASSFQIRDREAGANVLTF. CDR3 in DNA: TGCGCCAGCAGCTTTCAAATCCGGGACAGGGAAGCTGGGGCCAACGTCCTGACTTTC.

J is TRBJ2-5 and V is TRBV12-3 or TRBV12-4; 7 nucleotides align to TRBD2. V was clipped by 10 bases and J by 5 bases; unmatched bases: 7. This CDR3 region has 12 residues. The CDR3 coding sequence is TGTGCCACGCGTGGGGGGGAGGAGACCCAGTACTTC. Translation: CATRGGEETQYF.

This clonotype was counted a few times. This sequence joins TRBV7-9 and TRBJ2-3; 10 bases are shared with TRBD2. This CDR3 is 17 amino acids long. Trimming removed 3 bases from V and 3 bases from J; junction bases left unmatched: 9. The germline V gene encodes CDR1 SEHNR and CDR2 FQNEAQ (reference sequence). The CDR3 region has the DNA TGTGCCAGCAGCTTTTGGGAAGGACTAGCGGAGACAGATACGCAGTATTTT. This encodes CASSFWEGLAETDTQYF.

This clonotype was detected only a few times. The chain has TRBV28 and TRBJ2-7, with a weak D call TRBD2 (6 bases). V was cut by 5 bases and J by 2 bases, with 13 bases left in between. Germline loops: CDR1 MDHEN, CDR2 SYDVKM. This CDR3 has 14 residues. CDR3 region: CASSEGGPTYEQYF. The DNA of the CDR3 is TGTGCCAGCAGTGAGGGAGGTCCCACCTACGAGCAGTACTTC.

CDR3 sequence reads: CASSLAETYNEQFF. The CDR3 DNA sequence: TGTGCCAGCAGCTTAGCGGAGACCTACAATGAGCAGTTCTTC. The chain employs TRBV7-2 and TRBJ2-1; no reliable D call. Looked up from germline, CDR1 is SGHTA and CDR2 is FQGNSA. The CDR3 sequence is 14 residues long. Trimming shortened V by 0 bases and J by 2 bases, and 5 bases separated the two germline ends.

The chain is built from TRBV3-1 and TRBJ2-3; 11 bases line up with TRBD2. The CDR3 consists of 19 residues. Germline CDR1 is LGHDT and CDR2 is YNNKEL (reference sequence). V lost 4 bases and J lost 1; bases outside the gene matches: 13. CDR3 sequence: CASSPRLGLAEGRTDTQYF. In DNA, the CDR3 is TGTGCCAGCAGCCCAAGGCTGGGACTAGCGGAGGGGCGCACAGATACGCAGTATTTT.

There are a few counts of this clonotype. A read error may produce the germline difference seen at one junction end. This chain uses TRBV12-3 or TRBV12-4 with TRBJ2-5; 11 bases match TRBD1. This CDR3 has 18 residues. The CDR3 DNA sequence: TGTACCAGCAGCCGGGACAGGGGGGGACTAGCAGCGGCAGAGACCCAGTACTTC. Its translation is CTSSRDRGGLAAAETQYF.

There are a few counts of this clonotype. The chain joins TRBV28 to TRBJ2-5; 7 nucleotides agree with TRBD1. Germline CDR1 is MDHEN and CDR2 is SYDVKM. V was clipped by 6 bases and J by 0 bases; unmatched bases: 16. The CDR3 contains 18 residues. The CDR3 DNA sequence: TGTGCCAGCAGCCCCCCCGGGACAGATCAAATATACCAAGAGACCCAGTACTTC. It specifies CASSPPGTDQIYQETQYF.

This chain connects TRBV5-4 to TRBJ1-6; no clear D gene. The ends were cut back, 0 bases at V and 5 bases at J, with 6 bases in the middle. Per the germline V gene, CDR1 is SGHNT and CDR2 is YYREEE (reference sequence). CDR3 length: 14 amino acids. For the CDR3, the DNA is TGTGCCAGCAGCTTGGGAGGAAATAATTCACCCCTCCACTTT. Its translation is CASSLGGNNSPLHF.

This clonotype was observed a few times. The rearrangement uses TRBV6-1 and TRBJ2-2, with D possibly being TRBD2 (6 bases). Per germline, CDR1 MNHNS and CDR2 SASEGT. Deletions cut 9 bases from V and 4 bases from J, with 24 bases between. CDR3 length equals 17 residues. In DNA, the CDR3 is TGTGCCAGTCGCCTCAGCGGGTCCCCAACGGGCACCGGGGAGCTGTTTTTT. Translation gives CASRLSGSPTGTGELFF.

This clonotype came up a few times. The V gene is TRBV20-1, the J gene TRBJ2-1, with 10 bases aligning to TRBD2. The length of the CDR3 is 14 residues. CDR1 DFQATT and CDR2 SNEGSKA come from the germline V gene (reference sequence). With V trimmed by 6 bases and J by 5 bases, 7 bases remained unmatched. The CDR3 DNA reads TGCAGTGCAATACTAGCGGGATATAACAATGAGCAGTTCTTC. It encodes CSAILAGYNNEQFF.

This clonotype was counted a few times. This chain joins TRBV4-3 and TRBJ2-3, with 8 positions matching TRBD2. V trimming: 3 bases; J trimming: 0 bases; junction bases outside the gene matches: 8. The germline V gene encodes CDR1 LGHNA and CDR2 YSLEER. This CDR3 is 17 amino acids long. The CDR3 spells CASSQGILAASTDTQYF. The CDR3 nucleotides read TGCGCCAGCAGCCAGGGGATACTAGCGGCAAGCACAGATACGCAGTATTTT.

This chain connects TRBV5-1 to TRBJ2-1; TRBD2 agrees at 14 bases. The CDR3 has 17 residues. V dropped 0 bases and J dropped 8; count of bases not matched to a gene: 7. In germline, CDR1 is SGHRS, CDR2 YFSETQ. The chain's CDR3 is CASSLGGTSGSFHEQFF. As DNA, the CDR3 is TGCGCCAGCAGCTTGGGAGGGACTAGCGGGAGTTTTCATGAGCAGTTCTTC.

The CDR3 sequence is CSAAGSIYNEQFF. In nucleotides, the CDR3 is TGCAGTGCGGCAGGCTCGATTTACAATGAGCAGTTCTTC. V is TRBV20-1 and J is TRBJ2-1; no reliable D call. From germline, CDR1 is DFQATT and CDR2 SNEGSKA (reference sequence). The length of the CDR3 is 13 residues. V was trimmed by 6 bases and J by 4 bases, leaving 13 bases between them.

The rearrangement uses TRBV18 and TRBJ2-7, with D unresolved. Germline CDR1 reads KGHSH; CDR2 reads LQKENI. The V and J ends lost 0 bases and 2 bases respectively, with 8 bases between them. CDR3 length: 14 amino acids. The CDR3 coding sequence is TGTGCCAGCTCACCACCGGCGGAGACCTACGAGCAGTACTTC. The encoded protein is CASSPPAETYEQYF.

This clonotype was seen repeatedly, ten times or more. The gene calls are TRBV12-3 or TRBV12-4 and TRBJ2-1, with D unclear. The CDR3 is 12 residues long. V lost 3 bases, J lost 7 bases, and 7 bases lay in between. This CDR3 reads CASSFFGNEQFF. CDR3 DNA sequence: TGTGCCAGCAGTTTTTTTGGGAATGAGCAGTTCTTC.

In its sample, this clonotype was seen a few times. The chain is built from TRBV12-3 or TRBV12-4 and TRBJ2-7; weak D call: TRBD1 (6 bases). The V gene lost 5 bases and the J gene lost 4 bases, with 18 bases spanning the gap. The length of the CDR3 is 15 residues. CDR3 coding DNA: TGTGCCAGCAGTCCTCGGGACACTTACCTTTACGAGCAGTACTTC. This encodes CASSPRDTYLYEQYF.

This clonotype was recorded a few times. The rearrangement uses TRBV28 and TRBJ2-7; 7 bases are a match to TRBD2. With 6 bases clipped from V and 2 bases from J, the junction kept 10 bases outside the gene matches. Germline V gene data show CDR1 as MDHEN and CDR2 as SYDVKM. The CDR3 sequence is 15 residues long. The CDR3 nucleotides read TGTGCCAGCAGACCCGCTAGCGGAGGGGCCTACGAGCAGTACTTC. This sequence encodes CASRPASGGAYEQYF.

This sequence joins TRBV27 and TRBJ2-7; D possibly corresponds to TRBD2 (6 bases). This CDR3 is built from 16 residues. Trimming left V 0 bases short and J 0 bases short, with 12 bases between. In germline, CDR1 is MNHEY, CDR2 SMNVEV (reference sequence). This CDR3 reads CASSLSYGSFSYEQYF. CDR3 nucleotides: TGTGCCAGCAGTTTATCGTACGGGAGTTTCTCCTACGAGCAGTACTTC.

The CDR3 reads CASSLRTGISYEQYF. The CDR3 coding sequence is TGCGCCAGCAGCTTGAGGACAGGGATTTCCTACGAGCAGTACTTC. V usage is TRBV5-1 and J usage is TRBJ2-7; 8 bases are shared with TRBD1. CDR3 length equals 15 residues. Germline loops: CDR1 SGHRS, CDR2 YFSETQ. Trimming cost V 1 base and J 1 base; bases outside gene matches: 4.

The rearrangement links TRBV10-2 to TRBJ1-1, with D hard to call. Per the germline V gene, CDR1 is WSHSY and CDR2 is SAAADI. This CDR3 region has 14 residues. The V gene lost 5 bases and the J gene lost 5 bases, with 15 bases spanning the gap. The DNA of the CDR3 is TGCGCCAGCAGTACACCAGAGATCTGGACTGAAGCTTTCTTT. As protein: CASSTPEIWTEAFF.

This clonotype showed up many times. V usage is TRBV6-5 and J usage is TRBJ2-5, with D perhaps assigned TRBD1 or TRBD2 (5 bases each). V shed 0 bases and J shed 2 bases, with 10 bases lying between them. CDR1 MNHEY and CDR2 SVGAGI come from the germline V gene. This CDR3 has 15 residues. The chain's CDR3 is CASSYSRGTQETQYF. CDR3 DNA sequence: TGTGCCAGCAGTTACTCGAGGGGCACACAAGAGACCCAGTACTTC.

The chain couples TRBV12-3 or TRBV12-4 to TRBJ1-5, with TRBD1 identical over 8 bases. The CDR3 is 17 amino acids. V lost 4 bases and J lost 1; bases outside the gene matches: 9. The CDR3 bases are TGTGCCAGCAGTTCACTCGACAGGGGTCGGAGCAATCAGCCCCAGCATTTT. This sequence encodes CASSSLDRGRSNQPQHF.

This clonotype appeared once. This chain links TRBV10-3 with TRBJ2-2; 12 bases are shared with TRBD2. The CDR3 is made up of 14 amino acids. The J segment lost 2 bases and the V segment lost 10 bases, leaving 2 bases of the junction unmatched. Germline lookup yields CDR1 ENHRY and CDR2 SYGVKD. The CDR3 reads CATGLAGNTGELFF. The CDR3 coding sequence is TGTGCCACCGGACTAGCGGGAAACACCGGGGAGCTGTTTTTT.